This T cell receptor beta chain was sequenced for a study of HIV-infected patients and healthy controls. About 540 ng RNA was reverse transcribed with alpha and beta constant-region primers. Each of the alpha and beta chains got its own library through chain-specific third strand synthesis with indices. The library had 12-nucleotide molecular identifiers formed by two random hexamers joined together. TCRdb recomputed calls from the 5' RACE reads with MiXCR, one row per CDR3 protein. Of roughly 14,000 distinct CDR3 sequences in the sample, 9% to 15% were seen once. Findings and limits, study-wide: Compared with controls, mean Gini indices were significantly raised in HIV-infected repertoires, possibly indicating oligoclonality.

There are a few counts of this clonotype. Its antigen is not identified. Follow-up blood was drawn about 14 weeks, roughly three months, after antiretroviral therapy began. Whole blood was used without fractionation, so all unsorted peripheral T cells were included. The V and J ends lost 5 bases and 0 bases respectively, with 30 bases between them. The length of the CDR3 is 21 residues. The source material was blood, sampled during antiretroviral therapy. V gene TRBV12-3 or TRBV12-4 combines with J gene TRBJ2-3, with D possibly called TRBD1 or TRBD2 (5 bases each). The clonotype was recovered from an adult with HIV infection. The donor label of this sample is uncertain. CDR3 loop: CASSPRAGQGVYLYSTDTQYF. DNA for the CDR3: TGTGCCAGCAGTCCTAGGGCGGGCCAGGGCGTCTACCTATATAGCACAGATACGCAGTATTTT.